This T cell receptor (beta chain) is drawn from a study of Tregs in tolerant kidney transplant recipients. Overall study findings and caveats: Tregs expanded with activated donor B cells seemed most donor-specific.

The CDR3 has 16 amino acids. Germline V gives CDR1 SGHTA, CDR2 FQGNSA. J gave up 4 bases and V 5 bases, and 11 bases lay outside the gene matches. Thawed PBMCs were FACS-sorted into unstimulated CD4+CD25+CD127- regulatory T cells, CD4+CD25- non-regulatory cells, CD4 and CD8 cells. Profiling relied on immunoSEQ multiplex PCR, and the TCRdb table lists in-frame clones only, not all of them. The table has some 62,000 clones, nearly 98% seen once. Note on this clone: The antigen remains undetermined.

Specimen: Tregs from blood, collected before the transplant. The chain links TRBV7-2 to TRBJ1-2, with 9 bases lining up with TRBD1. This clonotype originated in a human donor who received a combined kidney and bone marrow transplant. The CDR3 here is CASSPSPGQGSYGYTF. The CDR3 DNA sequence: TGTGCCAGCAGCCCTAGTCCTGGACAGGGGAGCTATGGCTACACCTTC.